This TCR beta chain was sequenced for a study of metastatic and nonmetastatic thyroid tumors. Study as a whole: Where malignant and benign thyroid patients were concerned, repertoires were compared across blood and tumor or nodule tissue. Overall study results and limits: According to reports, the diversity of TCR beta was significantly higher in malignant thyroid tumors than in benign nodules, and this held in both blood and tumor samples.

Before thyroid surgery, none of the patients had received any treatment. In this sample, this clone turned up many times. What it binds is not known. Original handling: Between-group CDR3 differences, defined by clinicopathological status, yielded a distant-metastasis classifier for papillary thyroid cancer. TCRdb called clones again from the PCR reads with MiXCR. In this record, the V and J calls reflect TCRdb's handling and not the investigators' own analysis. The table lists tens of thousands of clones, 15% to 20% of them singletons. CDR3 length: 14 amino acids. Trimming took 2 bases from V and 2 from J, leaving 11 bases between them. Germline V gene lookup returns CDR1 DFQATT and CDR2 SNEGSKA (reference sequence).

The receptor's source is a male donor with papillary thyroid cancer or a benign thyroid nodule (not recorded which). Some clones in this sample may be carry-over from other donors' samples. Sequenced input: adjacent normal tissue. This chain uses TRBV20-1 with TRBJ2-3; possibly TRBD1 for D (5 bases). The CDR3 is CSARSGHLTDTQYF. CDR3 DNA: TGCAGTGCTAGATCCGGACACCTCACAGATACGCAGTATTTT.